The clone carrying this T cell receptor beta chain came up a few times. The antigen remains undetermined. This sample is drawn from a study of response to subunit inactivated influenza vaccine. Study observations and caveats: Authors suggested each seasonal flu vaccination may recruit only limited numbers of new T cells.

The ends lost 6 bases at V and 5 bases at J; junction bases unmatched: 8. CDR1 and CDR2 from the germline V gene are SQVTM and ANQGSEA. The CDR3 loop spans 13 amino acids. TCRdb ran MiXCR on the RT-PCR reads and lists one entry per CDR3 protein. The sample contains hundreds of thousands of distinct CDR3 sequences, around 25% of which appear only once. The clonotype was recovered from a man aged 50 to 59 who received an inactivated influenza vaccine. The sequenced sample was CD4+ T cells sorted from PBMCs, obtained roughly 5 days after vaccination. The chain links TRBV29-1 to TRBJ2-5; 8 nucleotides align to TRBD1. The CDR3 protein is CSVQQGGEETQYF. The CDR3 nucleotides are TGCAGCGTCCAACAGGGGGGCGAGGAGACCCAGTACTTC.